This T cell receptor beta chain was sequenced in a study of T cells in Graves' hyperthyroidism and ophthalmopathy (dated by TCRdb to the late 2010s). For the wider study: Peripheral blood was collected at initial diagnosis, before any treatment. TCR Vbeta CDR3 sequencing of 120 to 150 peripheral blood samples (roughly 41 ophthalmopathy, 75 hyperthyroidism and approximately 17 progressor patients) is reported in the paper. In several Graves' hyperthyroidism patients, the study also compared T-cell repertoires from thyroid tissue with T-cell repertoires from blood. The approximately 90 discovery patients were divided at random into training and test sets in a 7:3 ratio. Prospective prediction of ophthalmopathy was tested in an independent validation cohort consisting of fewer than 20 hyperthyroidism patients and approximately 16 patients who later progressed to ophthalmopathy. To identify TCR V-J signatures that set the groups apart, the researchers used a discovery cohort of more than 95 patients, made up of 40 to 45 with Graves' ophthalmopathy and 55 to 65 with stable Graves' hyperthyroidism. After sampling, hyperthyroidism patients received methimazole starting at 30 mg daily, and ophthalmopathy patients received high-dose intravenous methylprednisolone.

Study-level results and caveats: In validation, the model predicted progression to ophthalmopathy a median of about 6.5 months before onset, with roughly 70% sensitivity and about 72% specificity. Most expanded thyroid clonotypes (frequency above 0.001) were also detected in blood, a finding suggesting that blood repertoires may reflect thyroid immune responses. Sample size was not statistically predetermined, and investigators were not blinded to group allocation. A model built on a 13 V-J signature distinguished ophthalmopathy from stable hyperthyroidism, reaching about 88% sensitivity and about 81% specificity in cross-validation and 80%/75% in testing.

The TCR beta CDR3 regions were amplified from the RNA transcripts. A first-round RT-PCR of the TCR CDR3 used the HTBI primer set with the Qiagen OneStep RT-PCR kit. The libraries were constructed in a second round of multiplex PCR and then size-selected and purified. Paired-end sequencing of the libraries was performed with 100 bp reads on an Illumina HiSeq2000. Turning to the authors' computational methods: SOAPnuke was used to process the raw data, removing reads that contained adapters or uncalled bases, had a mean Phred below 15, or lacked an exact match to the constant primer or identifier. High-quality paired reads were merged with COPE v1.2.5, and unique nucleotide sequences were defined as clonotypes. MiTCR v1.1 was used to align clonotypes to the IMGT TRBV, TRBD and TRBJ reference segments. The analysis was restricted to V-J combinations with a frequency above 0.0001, which together covered roughly 99% of the repertoires. The TCS score was defined as F50 (clonal expansion) divided by E x V (chaos), with BLOSUM62-based TCRdist calculated between CDR3 peptides within each V-J. Welch's t-statistics and random forest reduced 514 V-J features to 13, which were used in a naive Bayes classifier (R e1071). Using fastp at Q25 and MiXCR, TCRdb reprocessed the public reads and kept productive beta chains. Rows merge per CDR3 protein into single entries with the most common DNA and genes. What appears here as the V and J calls and clone size reflects TCRdb's work, not the paper's. The sample table holds a few hundred thousand distinct CDR3 sequences, of which roughly 15% were seen once. The biggest ten clones account for roughly 14% of the sample.

Trimming removed 2 bases from V and 6 bases from J, leaving 11 bases between the germline ends. Via the germline V gene, CDR1 is SGHVS and CDR2 FNYEAQ. The cysteine opens and the phenylalanine closes a CDR3 of 13 amino acids. Only CDR3 DNA remains: 39 bases, in frame from the first base. This clonotype was seen many times. Its binding antigen is unknown. Qualities for individual bases were not recorded, and no much larger clone is one base off. Hyperthyroidism patients were aged 18 to 65 years and newly diagnosed, with disease duration of less than 2 months. Patients with uncontrolled infections, other autoimmune diseases, pregnancy or lactation were excluded. Diagnoses were based on clinical symptoms, serum thyroxine and TRAb, thyroid ultrasound and orbital computed tomography. Blood from progressor patients was collected at the time of first diagnosis with hyperthyroidism, before any ophthalmopathy symptoms had appeared. Ficoll-Paque density gradient centrifugation was used to isolate PBMCs from 10 ml of fresh peripheral blood. Progressor patients were first diagnosed with Graves' hyperthyroidism and then developed ophthalmopathy during follow-up. Trizol reagent was used to extract total RNA, and RNA quality was then checked on an Agilent 2100 Bioanalyzer.

The rearranged chain carries TRBV7-6 and TRBJ2-7; possibly the D gene is TRBD2, per 6 matching bases. Sequenced: blood. The origin of this receptor is a woman between 35 and 50 years old with Graves' hyperthyroidism that later progressed to Graves' ophthalmopathy. At the DNA level, the sequence is TGTGCCAGCAGCTTATCCGCGGGATCCGAGCAGTACTTC. Its coded protein is CASSLSAGSEQYF.